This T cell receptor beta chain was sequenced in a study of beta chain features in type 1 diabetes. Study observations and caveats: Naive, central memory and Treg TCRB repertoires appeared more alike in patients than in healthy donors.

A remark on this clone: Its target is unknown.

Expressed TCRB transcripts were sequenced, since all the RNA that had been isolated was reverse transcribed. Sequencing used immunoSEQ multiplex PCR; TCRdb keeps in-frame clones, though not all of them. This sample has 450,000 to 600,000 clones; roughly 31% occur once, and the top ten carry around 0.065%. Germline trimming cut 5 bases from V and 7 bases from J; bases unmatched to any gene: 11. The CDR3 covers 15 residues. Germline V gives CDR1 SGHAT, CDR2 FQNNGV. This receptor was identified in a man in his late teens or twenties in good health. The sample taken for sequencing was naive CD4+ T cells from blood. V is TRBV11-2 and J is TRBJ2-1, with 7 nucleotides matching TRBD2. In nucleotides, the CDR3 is TGTGCCAGCAGCCGCCTTAGCGGGCCCGGGAATGAGCAGTTCTTC. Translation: CASSRLSGPGNEQFF.